This T cell receptor beta chain was sequenced in a study of post-analysis software for immune sequencing data. Study-level information: Relapsing-remitting, secondary progressive and progressive-relapsing multiple sclerosis were all included among the disease courses.

Points from the study as a whole: Analysis by F measure revealed that same-batch samples clustered strongly together. Significantly lower normalized Chao1 diversity was found in patients with multiple sclerosis relative to controls.

For this clonotype: What it binds is not known.

Unique molecular identifiers were built into the TCR beta cDNA libraries. There were about 1 to 10 million T cells, and about half a million cDNA molecules came from them. A single record per CDR3 protein comes from TCRdb applying MiXCR to the PCR reads. Of some 370,000 distinct CDR3 sequences detected, roughly 36% appear once; the ten largest clones hold roughly 13%. The receptor comes from a girl under 18 with multiple sclerosis. The sequenced sample consisted of blood.

CDR3 sequence (DNA): TGTGCCAGCAGCCCTTGGGAACAGGGGGCTTATAGCAATCAGCCCCAGCATTTT. Protein: CASSPWEQGAYSNQPQHF. This rearrangement joins TRBV7-2 to TRBJ1-5; 9 bases are a match to TRBD1. The CDR3 consists of 18 residues. Trimming took 5 bases from V and 0 from J; bases not matched to a gene: 11. From germline, CDR1 is SGHTA and CDR2 FQGNSA. The full variable domain, with the rest looked up from reference TRBV7-2 and TRBJ1-5, is GAGVSQSPSNKVTEKGKDVELRCDPISGHTALYWYRQSLGQGLEFLIYFQGNSAPDKSGLPSDRFSAERTGGSVSTLTIQRTQQEDSAVYLCASSPWEQGAYSNQPQHFGDGTRLSIL.